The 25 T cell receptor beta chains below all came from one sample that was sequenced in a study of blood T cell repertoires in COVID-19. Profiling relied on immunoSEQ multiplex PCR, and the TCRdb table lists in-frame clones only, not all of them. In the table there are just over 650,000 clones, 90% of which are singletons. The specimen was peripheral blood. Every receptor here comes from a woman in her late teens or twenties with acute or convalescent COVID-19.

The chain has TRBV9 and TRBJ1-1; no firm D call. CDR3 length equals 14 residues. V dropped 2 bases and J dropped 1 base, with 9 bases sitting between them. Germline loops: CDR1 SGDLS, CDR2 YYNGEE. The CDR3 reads CASSVEIKNTEAFF. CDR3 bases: TGTGCCAGCAGCGTCGAGATTAAGAACACTGAAGCTTTCTTT.

CDR3 protein: CASSRGTGGFQPQHF. The DNA for the CDR3 is TGTGCCAGCAGTCGGGGGACAGGGGGCTTTCAGCCCCAGCATTTT. The chain uses TRBV6-6 and TRBJ1-5; 12 bases fit TRBD1. Trimming took 5 bases from V and 6 from J; bases not matched to a gene: 5. The CDR3 extends over 15 amino acids. CDR1 and CDR2 (germline): MNHNY, SVGAGI (reference sequence).

The CDR3 region has the DNA TGTGCTAGTGGCCCCGGACAGGCTAATGAAAAACTGTTTTTT. Translation gives CASGPGQANEKLFF. The chain is built from TRBV12-5 and TRBJ1-4; TRBD1 matches 7 bases. The CDR3 is made up of 14 amino acids. The V gene end was trimmed by 6 bases and the J gene end by 3 bases; junction bases not matched to a gene: 4. Per germline, CDR1 LGHNT and CDR2 FRNRAP.

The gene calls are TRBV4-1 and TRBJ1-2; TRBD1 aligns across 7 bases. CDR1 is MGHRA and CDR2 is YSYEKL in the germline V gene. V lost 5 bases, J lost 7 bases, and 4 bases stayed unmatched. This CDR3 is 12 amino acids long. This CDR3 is CASSTQGIGYTF. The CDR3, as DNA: TGCGCCAGCAGCACACAGGGGATTGGCTACACCTTC.

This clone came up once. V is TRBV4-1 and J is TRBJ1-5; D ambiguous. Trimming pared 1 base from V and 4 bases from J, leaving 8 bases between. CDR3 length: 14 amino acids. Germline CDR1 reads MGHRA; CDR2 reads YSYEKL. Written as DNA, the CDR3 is TGCGCCAGCAGCCAAGTAACAGAAAATCAGCCCCAGCATTTT. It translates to CASSQVTENQPQHF.

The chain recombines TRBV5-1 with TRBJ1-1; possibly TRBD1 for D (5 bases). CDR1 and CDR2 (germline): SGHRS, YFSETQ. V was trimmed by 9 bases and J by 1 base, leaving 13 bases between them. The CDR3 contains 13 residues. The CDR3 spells CATSARANTEAFF. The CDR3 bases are TGCGCCACCTCAGCCAGGGCGAACACTGAAGCTTTCTTT.

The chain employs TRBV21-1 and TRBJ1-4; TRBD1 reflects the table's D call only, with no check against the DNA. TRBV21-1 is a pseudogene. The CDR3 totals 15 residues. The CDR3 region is CASSQPRAGDEKLFF. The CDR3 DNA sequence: TGTGCCAGCAGCCAACCGAGGGCAGGGGATGAAAAACTGTTTTTT.

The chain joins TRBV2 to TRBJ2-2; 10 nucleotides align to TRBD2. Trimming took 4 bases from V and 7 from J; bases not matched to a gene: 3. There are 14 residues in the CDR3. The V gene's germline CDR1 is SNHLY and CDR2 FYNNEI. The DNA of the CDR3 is TGTGCCAGCAGTGGACTAGCGGGCGGCGGGGAGCTGTTTTTT. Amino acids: CASSGLAGGGELFF.

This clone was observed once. The chain's CDR3 is CASSESDWGLAGTYNEQFF. The DNA for the CDR3 is TGTGCCAGCAGTGAATCGGATTGGGGACTAGCGGGGACTTACAATGAGCAGTTCTTC. The chain is built from TRBV6-1 and TRBJ2-1; 13 bases line up with TRBD2. CDR1 MNHNS and CDR2 SASEGT come from the germline V gene. The CDR3 consists of 19 residues. V trimming: 2 bases; J trimming: 4 bases; junction bases outside the gene matches: 11.

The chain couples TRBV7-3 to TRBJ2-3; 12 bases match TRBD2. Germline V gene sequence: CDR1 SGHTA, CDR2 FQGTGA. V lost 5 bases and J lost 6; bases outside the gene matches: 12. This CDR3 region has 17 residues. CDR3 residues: CASSLSSGTSGLDTQYF. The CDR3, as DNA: TGTGCCAGCAGCCTCAGCTCTGGGACTAGCGGGCTTGATACGCAGTATTTT.

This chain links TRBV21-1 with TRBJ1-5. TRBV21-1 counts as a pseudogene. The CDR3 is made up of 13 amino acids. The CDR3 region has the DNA TGTGCCAGTGGAGATCGGGGCAATCAGCCCCAGCATTTT. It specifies CASGDRGNQPQHF.

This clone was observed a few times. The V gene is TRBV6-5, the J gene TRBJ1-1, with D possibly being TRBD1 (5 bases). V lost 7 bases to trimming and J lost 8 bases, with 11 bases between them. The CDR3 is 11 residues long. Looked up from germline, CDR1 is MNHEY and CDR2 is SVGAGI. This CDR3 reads CASTQRQEAFF. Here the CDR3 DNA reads TGTGCCAGCACTCAGAGACAGGAAGCTTTCTTT.

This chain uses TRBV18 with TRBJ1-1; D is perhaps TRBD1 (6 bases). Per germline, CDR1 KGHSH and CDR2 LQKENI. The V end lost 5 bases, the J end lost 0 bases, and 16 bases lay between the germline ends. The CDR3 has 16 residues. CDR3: CASSSTTGTLNTEAFF. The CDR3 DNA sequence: TGTGCCAGCTCATCGACGACAGGAACATTGAACACTGAAGCTTTCTTT.

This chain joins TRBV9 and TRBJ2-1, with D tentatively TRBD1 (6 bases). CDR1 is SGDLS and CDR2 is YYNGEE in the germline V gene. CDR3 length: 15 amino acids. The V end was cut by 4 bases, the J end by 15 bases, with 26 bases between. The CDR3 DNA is TGTGCCAGCAGCTCAGGACTTATATCAGGGGACATAAGGTTCTTC. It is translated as CASSSGLISGDIRFF. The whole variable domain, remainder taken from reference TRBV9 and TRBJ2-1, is DSGVTQTPKHLITATGQRVTLRCSPRSGDLSVYWYQQSLDQGLQFLIQYYNGEERAKGNILERFSAQQFPDLHSELNLSSLELGDSALYFCASSSGLISGDIRFFGPGTRLTVL.

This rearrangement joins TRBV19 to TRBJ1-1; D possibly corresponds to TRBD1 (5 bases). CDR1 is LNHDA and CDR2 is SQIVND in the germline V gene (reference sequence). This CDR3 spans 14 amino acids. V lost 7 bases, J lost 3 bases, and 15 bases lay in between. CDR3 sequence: CASTSAGGDTEAFF. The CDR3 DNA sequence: TGTGCCAGTACCTCGGCGGGGGGGGACACTGAAGCTTTCTTT.

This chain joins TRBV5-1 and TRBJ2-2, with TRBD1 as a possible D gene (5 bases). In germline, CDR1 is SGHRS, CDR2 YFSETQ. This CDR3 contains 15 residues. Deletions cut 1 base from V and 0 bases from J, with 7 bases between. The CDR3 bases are TGCGCCAGCAGCTTGCAGGGAACGAACACCGGGGAGCTGTTTTTT. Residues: CASSLQGTNTGELFF.

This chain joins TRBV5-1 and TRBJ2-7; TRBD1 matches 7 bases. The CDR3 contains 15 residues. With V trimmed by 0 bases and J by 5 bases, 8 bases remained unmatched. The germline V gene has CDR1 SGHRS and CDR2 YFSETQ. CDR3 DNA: TGCGCCAGCAGCTTGGGTTTCGAACAGGGGAACGAGCAGTACTTC. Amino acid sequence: CASSLGFEQGNEQYF.

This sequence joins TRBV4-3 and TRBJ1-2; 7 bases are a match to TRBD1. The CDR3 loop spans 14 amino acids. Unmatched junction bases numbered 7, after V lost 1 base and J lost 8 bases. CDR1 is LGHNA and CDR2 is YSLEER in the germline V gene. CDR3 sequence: CASSQVTGPAGYTF. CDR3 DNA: TGCGCCAGCAGCCAAGTGACAGGGCCTGCGGGCTACACCTTC.

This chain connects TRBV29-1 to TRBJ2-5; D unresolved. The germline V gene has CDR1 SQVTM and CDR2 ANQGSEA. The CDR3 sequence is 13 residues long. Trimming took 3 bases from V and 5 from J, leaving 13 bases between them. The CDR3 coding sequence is TGCAGCGTTGACCCCTACTCCGGGGAGACCCAGTACTTC. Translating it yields CSVDPYSGETQYF.

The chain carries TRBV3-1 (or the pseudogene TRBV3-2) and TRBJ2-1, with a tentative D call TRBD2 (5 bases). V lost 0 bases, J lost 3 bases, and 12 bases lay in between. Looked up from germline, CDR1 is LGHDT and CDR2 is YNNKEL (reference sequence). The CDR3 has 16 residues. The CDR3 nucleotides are TGTGCCAGCAGCCAAGATGAGAGGGCTAGCTACAATGAGCAGTTCTTC. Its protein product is CASSQDERASYNEQFF.

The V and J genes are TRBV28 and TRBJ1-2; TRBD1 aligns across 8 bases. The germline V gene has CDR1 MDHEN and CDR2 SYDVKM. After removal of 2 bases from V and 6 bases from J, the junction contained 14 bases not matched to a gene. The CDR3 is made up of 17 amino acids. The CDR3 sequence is CASSLIYQGQGGNGYTF. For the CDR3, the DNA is TGTGCCAGCAGTTTAATTTACCAAGGACAGGGCGGGAATGGCTACACCTTC.

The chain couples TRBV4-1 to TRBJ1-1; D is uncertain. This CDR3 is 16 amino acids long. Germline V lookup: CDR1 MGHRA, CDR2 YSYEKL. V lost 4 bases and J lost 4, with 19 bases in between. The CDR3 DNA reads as TGCGCCAGCAGCCGCCGCGGGCAGGAGCGGGGCACTGAAGCTTTCTTT. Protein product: CASSRRGQERGTEAFF.

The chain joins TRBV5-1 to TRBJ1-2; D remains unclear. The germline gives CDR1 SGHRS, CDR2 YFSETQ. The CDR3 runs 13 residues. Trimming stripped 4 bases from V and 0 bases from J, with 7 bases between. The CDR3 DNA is TGCGCCAGCAGCCCCGTTTCTAACTATGGCTACACCTTC. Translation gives CASSPVSNYGYTF.

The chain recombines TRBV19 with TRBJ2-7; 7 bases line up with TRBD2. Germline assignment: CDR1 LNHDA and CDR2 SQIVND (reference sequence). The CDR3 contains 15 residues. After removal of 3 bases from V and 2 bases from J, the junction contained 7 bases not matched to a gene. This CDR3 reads CASSMSLLATYEQYF. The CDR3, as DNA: TGTGCCAGTAGTATGTCCCTACTAGCGACCTACGAGCAGTACTTC. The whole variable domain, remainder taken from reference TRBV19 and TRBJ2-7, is DGGITQSPKYLFRKEGQNVTLSCEQNLNHDAMYWYRQDPGQGLRLIYYSQIVNDFQKGDIAEGYSVSREKKESFPLTVTSAQKNPTAFYLCASSMSLLATYEQYFGPGTRLTVT.

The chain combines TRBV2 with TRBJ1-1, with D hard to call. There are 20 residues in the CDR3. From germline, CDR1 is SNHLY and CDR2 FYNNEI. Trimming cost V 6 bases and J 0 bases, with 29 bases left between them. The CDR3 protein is CASSHNQAYLAGFVNTEAFF. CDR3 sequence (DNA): TGTGCCAGCAGCCATAACCAGGCTTACCTGGCAGGTTTCGTGAACACTGAAGCTTTCTTT.